This T cell receptor (beta chain) was sequenced during a study of blood T cell repertoires in COVID-19. In the study overall: The samples span acute and convalescent COVID-19 from the United States, Italy and Spain. From T cells, B-cell-depleted T cells, or PBMCs came the material, which was cDNA or gDNA.

In the source study's methods: The assay estimated nucleated cells by amplifying reference gene primers. The assay was immunoSEQ multiplex PCR, and TCRdb's table has in-frame clones only and misses some. Clone size and V and J calls were adopted from that table, with D and trimming inferred from the DNA. The sample holds over 95,000 clones, about four fifths seen once. V gave up 4 bases and J gave up 4 bases, with 15 bases separating them. The CDR3 consists of 15 residues. Germline V gives CDR1 SGDLS, CDR2 YYNGEE. This TCR came from a woman over 75 with active or convalescent COVID-19. The sample comprised peripheral blood. V usage is TRBV9 and J usage is TRBJ1-3; the D gene is possibly TRBD1 (6 bases). In nucleotides, the CDR3 is TGTGCCAGCAGCTCAGGGGTATCGGACGGAAACACCATATATTTT. It is translated as CASSSGVSDGNTIYF.